Below are 16 T cell receptor beta chains sequenced from a single sample in a study of blood T cell repertoires in COVID-19. The method was immunoSEQ multiplex PCR; TCRdb's version includes in-frame clones alone and lacks a portion of them. The data show about 190,000 clones, approximately 84% seen once. The sequencing input was PBMCs or T cells enriched from blood (not recorded which). The receptors come from a woman in her twenties or thirties who had recovered from COVID-19.

J is TRBJ1-2 and V is TRBV18, with 7 bases identical to TRBD1. Trimming removed 3 bases from V and 2 bases from J; junction bases left unmatched: 3. Germline V gene sequence: CDR1 KGHSH, CDR2 LQKENI. The CDR3 covers 14 residues. The CDR3 region has the DNA TGTGCCAGCTCACCGGGACAGTCGAACTATGGCTACACCTTC. The encoded protein is CASSPGQSNYGYTF.

The rearrangement links TRBV29-1 to TRBJ2-5; 10 positions agree with TRBD2. In germline, CDR1 is SQVTM, CDR2 ANQGSEA. The CDR3 consists of 14 residues. J was trimmed by 9 bases and V by 3 bases; bases with no gene match: 10. CDR3 sequence: CSVESLAGELSQYF. The CDR3 nucleotides read TGCAGCGTTGAGAGCCTAGCGGGAGAGTTGTCCCAGTACTTC.

On this clone itself: At one end, the junction sequence differs from germline, possibly due to a read error. This chain joins TRBV7-7 and TRBJ2-5; TRBD2 aligns across 12 bases. Germline V CDR1 and CDR2: SSHAT, FNYEAQ (reference sequence). The length of the CDR3 is 16 residues. The CDR3 spells CASSLRLAGAQETQYF. For the CDR3, the DNA is TGTGCTAGCAGCTTGAGACTAGCGGGGGCTCAAGAGACCCAGTACTTC. The full variable domain, completed using reference TRBV7-7 and TRBJ2-5, is GAGVSQSPRYKVTKRGQDVTLRCDPISSHATLYWYQQALGQGPEFLTYFNYEAQPDKSGLPSDRFSAERPEGSISTLTIQRTEQRDSAMYRCASSLRLAGAQETQYFGPGTRLLVL.

The chain links TRBV7-8 to TRBJ2-3; 11 bases fit TRBD2. Germline V gives CDR1 SGHVS, CDR2 FQNEAQ. Trimming took 1 base from V and 4 from J; bases not matched to a gene: 4. The CDR3 covers 16 residues. The CDR3, as DNA: TGTGCCAGCAGCTTAGTAGCGGGGGGGCGTGCAGATACGCAGTATTTT. As protein: CASSLVAGGRADTQYF. Variable domain in full (rest from reference TRBV7-8 and TRBJ2-3): GAGVSQSPRYKVAKRGQDVALRCDPISGHVSLFWYQQALGQGPEFLTYFQNEAQLDKSGLPSDRFFAERPEGSVSTLKIQRTQQEDSAVYLCASSLVAGGRADTQYFGPGTRLTVL.

This chain uses TRBV12-1 with TRBJ2-3; the table names TRBD1, a call not compared with the DNA. TRBV12-1 is deemed a pseudogene. This CDR3 has 14 residues. The CDR3 DNA follows: TGTGCCAGCAGCTTTCCAGGGACAACAGATACGCAGTATTTT. Its translation: CASSFPGTTDTQYF.

The table lists this clone with a few counts. The chain employs TRBV1 and TRBJ2-3; the table gives TRBD2 as D, unverified against the DNA. TRBV1 is marked as a pseudogene. The length of the CDR3 is 21 residues. CDR3 sequence: CTSSQVSRPELAGLLLDTQYF. The DNA of the CDR3 is TGCACCAGCAGCCAAGTGTCTCGCCCGGAACTAGCGGGCCTGCTACTGGATACGCAGTATTTT.

The chain employs TRBV7-2 and TRBJ2-6; 11 bases agree with TRBD1. CDR1 is SGHTA and CDR2 is FQGNSA in the germline V gene. Losses at the gene ends were 1 base for V and 0 bases for J; bases not matched to a gene: 5. The CDR3 spans 19 residues. The CDR3 DNA sequence: TGTGCCAGCAGCTTAGAACTGGACAGGGGGCTCTCTGGGGCCAACGTCCTGACTTTC. Translated, it gives CASSLELDRGLSGANVLTF.

The chain is built from TRBV6-1 and TRBJ2-7; 8 bases agree with TRBD1. CDR3 length: 16 residues. The ends lost 3 bases at V and 0 bases at J; junction bases unmatched: 7. Germline assignment: CDR1 MNHNS and CDR2 SASEGT. Written as DNA, the CDR3 is TGTGCCAGCAGTGACTTAGGACAGGGCAACTCCTACGAGCAGTACTTC. Amino acids: CASSDLGQGNSYEQYF.

This rearrangement joins TRBV27 to TRBJ1-6; D is perhaps TRBD1 (5 bases). Germline CDR1 and CDR2: MNHEY and SMNVEV (reference sequence). This CDR3 comprises 17 residues. Trimming shortened V by 6 bases and J by 0 bases, and 15 bases separated the two germline ends. CDR3 in DNA: TGTGCCAGCAGCTACATAATCGACAGCTCCTATAATTCACCCCTCCACTTT. This sequence encodes CASSYIIDSSYNSPLHF.

The chain combines TRBV5-6 with TRBJ1-2, with 7 nucleotides matching TRBD1. V gave up 4 bases and J gave up 4 bases; unmatched junction bases: 7. The CDR3 is 14 amino acids. Germline-derived CDR1 and CDR2 are SGHDT and YYEEEE. The CDR3 region is CASSNRGLAYGYTF. Written as DNA, the CDR3 is TGTGCCAGCAGCAACAGGGGTCTGGCCTATGGCTACACCTTC.

This clone appeared a single time. CDR3 amino acids: CAISGQGLYEQYF. CDR3 DNA sequence: TGTGCCATCAGTGGACAGGGGTTGTACGAGCAGTACTTC. The V call is TRBV10-3, the J call TRBJ2-7; 8 nucleotides align to TRBD1. This CDR3 has 13 amino acids. The V segment lost 4 bases and the J segment 4 bases; nucleotides outside the gene matches: 3. Germline CDR1 reads ENHRY; CDR2 reads SYGVKD.

V usage is TRBV10-1 and J usage is TRBJ2-3, with 7 bases that match TRBD2. This CDR3 comprises 16 residues. After removal of 6 bases from V and 4 bases from J, the junction contained 13 bases not matched to a gene. From germline, CDR1 is WNHNN and CDR2 SYGVQD (reference sequence). The chain's CDR3 is CASSPLLASGPDTQYF. The CDR3 coding sequence is TGCGCCAGCAGCCCTCTACTAGCGTCGGGCCCAGATACGCAGTATTTT.

The J gene is TRBJ1-3, the V gene TRBV28; 7 bases are a match to TRBD1. V lost 4 bases and J lost 7; bases outside the gene matches: 10. The CDR3 runs to 15 residues. CDR1 and CDR2 (germline): MDHEN, SYDVKM. The CDR3 region is CASSSTGTPRNTIYF. The CDR3 DNA is TGTGCCAGCAGTTCGACAGGGACACCTAGGAACACCATATATTTT.

This chain connects TRBV5-4 to TRBJ2-7, with D perhaps matching TRBD2 (6 bases). The CDR3 spans 14 residues. Trimming removed 4 bases at V and 6 bases at J, with 17 bases between. The germline gives CDR1 SGHNT, CDR2 YYREEE (reference sequence). The CDR3 loop is CASSGDGDFLEQYF. Written as DNA, the CDR3 is TGTGCCAGCAGCGGGGATGGGGACTTCCTCGAGCAGTACTTC.

This rearrangement joins TRBV3-1 (or the pseudogene TRBV3-2) to TRBJ2-1; no firm D call. Trimming removed 4 bases from V and 5 bases from J, with 9 bases in between. The CDR3 has 13 residues. CDR1 and CDR2 (germline): LGHDT, YNNKEL (reference sequence). The CDR3 is CASSRFIHNEQFF. In DNA, the CDR3 is TGTGCCAGCAGCCGTTTTATTCACAATGAGCAGTTCTTC.

The sample holds one count of this clone. The chain links TRBV5-4 to TRBJ2-3, with D uncertain. V was pared by 0 bases and J by 0 bases, with 5 bases between. Germline V gene sequence: CDR1 SGHNT, CDR2 YYREEE (reference sequence). The CDR3 covers 14 residues. The CDR3 loop reads CASSLAGSTDTQYF. The DNA of the CDR3 is TGTGCCAGCAGCTTGGCTGGCAGCACAGATACGCAGTATTTT.